In its sample, the clone carrying this TCR beta chain was seen many times. The target antigen is unknown. Each diagnosis drew on symptoms, thyroxine, TRAb, thyroid ultrasound and orbital computed tomography findings. PBMCs were obtained from under 13 ml fresh peripheral blood. This entry belongs to a study of T cells in Graves' hyperthyroidism and ophthalmopathy. Whole-study results and caveats: Model predictions of ophthalmopathy came a median around 6.5 months before onset. Blood also contained most expanded thyroid clonotypes above 0.001.

From RNA transcripts, TCR beta CDR3 regions were amplified. Primed by the HTBI set, a first-round RT-PCR was run on the TCR CDR3. One entry per CDR3 protein results from TCRdb running MiXCR on the multiplex PCR reads. Here the sample spans hundreds of thousands of distinct CDR3 sequences, around 15% being singletons. This CDR3 has 16 amino acids. Germline V gene lookup returns CDR1 DFQATT and CDR2 SNEGSKA (reference sequence). The sequenced sample was blood. The chain uses TRBV20-1 and TRBJ2-2; 14 nucleotides align to TRBD2. This clonotype originated in a woman in her sixties or seventies with Graves' ophthalmopathy. The CDR3 region is CGTSGSTKAGIGELFF. CDR3 bases: TGCGGGACTAGCGGGAGCACTAAGGCGGGTATCGGGGAGCTGTTTTTT.